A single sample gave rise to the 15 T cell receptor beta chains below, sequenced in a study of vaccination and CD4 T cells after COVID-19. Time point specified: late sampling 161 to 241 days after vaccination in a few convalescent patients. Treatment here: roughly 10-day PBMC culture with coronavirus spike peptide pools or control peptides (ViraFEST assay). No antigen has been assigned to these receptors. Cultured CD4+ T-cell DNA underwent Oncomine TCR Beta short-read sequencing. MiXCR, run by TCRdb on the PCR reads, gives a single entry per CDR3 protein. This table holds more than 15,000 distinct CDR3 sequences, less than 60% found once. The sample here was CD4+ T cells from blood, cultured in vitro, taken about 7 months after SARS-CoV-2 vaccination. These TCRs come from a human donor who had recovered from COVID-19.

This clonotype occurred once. CDR3 sequence (DNA): TGTGCCAGCAGCCTACGACGGGTCGGCTCCTACAATGAGCAGTTCTTC. The encoded protein is CASSLRRVGSYNEQFF. The chain has TRBV7-2 and TRBJ2-1; D gene uncertain. The germline V gene encodes CDR1 SGHTA and CDR2 FQGNSA. V dropped 5 bases and J dropped 0 bases, with 14 bases sitting between them. The CDR3 runs 16 residues.

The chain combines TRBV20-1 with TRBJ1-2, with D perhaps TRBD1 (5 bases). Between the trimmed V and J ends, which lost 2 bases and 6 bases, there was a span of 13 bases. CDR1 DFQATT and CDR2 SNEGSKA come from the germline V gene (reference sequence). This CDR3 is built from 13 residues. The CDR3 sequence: CSARQGEADGYTF. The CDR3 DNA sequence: TGCAGTGCTAGACAGGGTGAAGCCGATGGCTACACCTTC.

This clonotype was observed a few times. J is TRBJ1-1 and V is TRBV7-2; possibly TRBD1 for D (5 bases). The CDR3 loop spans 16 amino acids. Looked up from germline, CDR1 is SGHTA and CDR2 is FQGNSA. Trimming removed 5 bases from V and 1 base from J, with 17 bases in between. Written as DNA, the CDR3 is TGTGCCAGCAGCCCCTCTTTAGCAGGGACGAACACTGAAGCTTTCTTT. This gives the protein CASSPSLAGTNTEAFF.

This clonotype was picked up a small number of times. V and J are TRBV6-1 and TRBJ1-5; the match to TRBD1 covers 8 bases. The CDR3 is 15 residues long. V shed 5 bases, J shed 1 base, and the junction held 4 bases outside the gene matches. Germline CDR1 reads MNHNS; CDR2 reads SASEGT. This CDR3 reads CASSPGQGSNQPQHF. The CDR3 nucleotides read TGTGCCAGCAGTCCCGGACAGGGAAGCAATCAGCCCCAGCATTTT.

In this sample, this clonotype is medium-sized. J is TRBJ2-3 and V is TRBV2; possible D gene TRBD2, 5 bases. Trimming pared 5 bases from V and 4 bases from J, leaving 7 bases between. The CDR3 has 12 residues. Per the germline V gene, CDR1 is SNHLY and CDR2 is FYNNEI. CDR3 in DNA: TGTGCCAGCAGTTCTAGCCCAGATACGCAGTATTTT. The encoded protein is CASSSSPDTQYF. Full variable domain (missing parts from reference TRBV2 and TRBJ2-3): EPEVTQTPSHQVTQMGQEVILRCVPISNHLYFYWYRQILGQKVEFLVSFYNNEISEKSEIFDDQFSVERPDGSNFTLKIRSTKLEDSAMYFCASSSSPDTQYFGPGTRLTVL.

CDR3 bases: TGTGCCAGCAGTTACCACGCCGGGTACTACGAGACCCAGTACTTC. It codes for CASSYHAGYYETQYF. This chain uses TRBV6-5 with TRBJ2-5; D is unclear. Trimming shortened V by 2 bases and J by 5 bases, and 15 bases separated the two germline ends. CDR3 length: 15 amino acids. Germline CDR1 MNHEY, CDR2 SVGAGI.

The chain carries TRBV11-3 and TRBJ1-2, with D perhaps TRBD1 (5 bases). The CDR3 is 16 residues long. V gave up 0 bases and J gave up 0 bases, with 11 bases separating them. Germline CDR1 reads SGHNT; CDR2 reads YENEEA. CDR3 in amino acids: CASSLEGRASNYGYTF. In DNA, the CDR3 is TGTGCCAGCAGCTTAGAAGGCAGGGCCTCTAACTATGGCTACACCTTC. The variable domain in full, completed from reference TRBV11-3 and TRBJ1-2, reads EAGVVQSPRYKIIEKKQPVAFWCNPISGHNTLYWYLQNLGQGPELLIRYENEEAVDDSQLPKDRFSAERLKGVDSTLKIQPAELGDSAVYLCASSLEGRASNYGYTFGSGTRLTVV.

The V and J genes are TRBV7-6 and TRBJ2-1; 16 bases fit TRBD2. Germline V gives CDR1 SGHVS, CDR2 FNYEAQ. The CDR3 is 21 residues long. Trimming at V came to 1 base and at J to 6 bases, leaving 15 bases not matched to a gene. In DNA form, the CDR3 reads TGTGCCAGCAGCTTAGAGGGGCTGGGACTAGCGGGAGGGGGAGTTATCAATGAGCAGTTCTTC. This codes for CASSLEGLGLAGGGVINEQFF.

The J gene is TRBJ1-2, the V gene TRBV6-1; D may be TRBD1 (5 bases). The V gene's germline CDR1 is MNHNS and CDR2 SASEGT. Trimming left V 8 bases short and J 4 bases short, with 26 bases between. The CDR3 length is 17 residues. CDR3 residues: CASLSTSGRGRAYGYTF. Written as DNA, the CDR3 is TGTGCCAGCCTTTCTACATCGGGGAGGGGAAGGGCCTATGGCTACACCTTC.

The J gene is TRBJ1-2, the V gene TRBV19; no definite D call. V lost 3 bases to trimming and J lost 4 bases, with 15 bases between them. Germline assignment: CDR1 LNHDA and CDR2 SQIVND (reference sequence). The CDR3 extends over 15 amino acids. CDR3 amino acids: CASSMSGQNSYGYTF. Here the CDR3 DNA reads TGTGCCAGTAGTATGTCCGGGCAGAACAGCTATGGCTACACCTTC.

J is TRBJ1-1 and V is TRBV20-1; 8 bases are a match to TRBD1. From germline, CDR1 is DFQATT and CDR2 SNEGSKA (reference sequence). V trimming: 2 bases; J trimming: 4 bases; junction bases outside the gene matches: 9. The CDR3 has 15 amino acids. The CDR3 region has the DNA TGCAGTGCTAGAAGGGGCCCTACAGGGGGCACTGAAGCTTTCTTT. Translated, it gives CSARRGPTGGTEAFF.

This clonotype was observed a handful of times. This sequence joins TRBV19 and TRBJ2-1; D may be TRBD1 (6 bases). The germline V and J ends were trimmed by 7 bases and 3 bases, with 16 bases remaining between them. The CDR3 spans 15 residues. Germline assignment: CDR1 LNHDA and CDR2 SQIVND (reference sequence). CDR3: CASIVSYRVYNEQFF. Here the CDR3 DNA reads TGTGCCAGTATAGTATCCTACAGGGTCTACAATGAGCAGTTCTTC.

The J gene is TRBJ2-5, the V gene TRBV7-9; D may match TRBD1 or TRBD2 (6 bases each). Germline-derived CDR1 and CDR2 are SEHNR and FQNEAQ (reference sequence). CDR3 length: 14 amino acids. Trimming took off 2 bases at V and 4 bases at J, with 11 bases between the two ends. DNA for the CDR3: TGTGCCAGCAGCTTAATTGGAGGGGGAGAGACCCAGTACTTC. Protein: CASSLIGGGETQYF.

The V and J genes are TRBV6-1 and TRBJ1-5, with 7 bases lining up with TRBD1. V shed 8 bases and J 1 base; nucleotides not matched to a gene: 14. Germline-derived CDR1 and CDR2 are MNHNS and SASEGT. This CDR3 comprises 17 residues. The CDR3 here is CASQQGGTVSSNQPQHF. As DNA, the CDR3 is TGTGCCAGCCAACAAGGGGGGACAGTATCGAGCAATCAGCCCCAGCATTTT.

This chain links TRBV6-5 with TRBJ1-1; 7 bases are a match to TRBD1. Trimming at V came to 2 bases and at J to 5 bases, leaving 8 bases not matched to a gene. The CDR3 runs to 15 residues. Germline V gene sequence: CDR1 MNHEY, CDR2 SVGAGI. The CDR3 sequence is CASSYADREGTEAFF. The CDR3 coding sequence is TGTGCCAGCAGTTACGCCGACAGGGAAGGGACTGAAGCTTTCTTT.